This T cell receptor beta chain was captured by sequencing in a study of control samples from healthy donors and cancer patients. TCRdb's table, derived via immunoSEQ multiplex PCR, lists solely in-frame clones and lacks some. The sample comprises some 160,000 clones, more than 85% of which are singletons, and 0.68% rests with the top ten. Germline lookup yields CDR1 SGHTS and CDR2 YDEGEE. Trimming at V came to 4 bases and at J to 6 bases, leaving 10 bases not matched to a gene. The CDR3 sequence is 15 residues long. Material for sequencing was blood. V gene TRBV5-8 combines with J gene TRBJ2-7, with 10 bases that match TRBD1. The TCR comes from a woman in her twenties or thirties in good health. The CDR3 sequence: CASSTTGTGVREQYF. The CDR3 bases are TGTGCCAGCAGCACCACCGGGACAGGGGTTCGCGAGCAGTACTTC.